This T cell receptor beta chain was recovered during a study of tumor and adjacent non-tumor tissue in lung cancer. Per the germline V gene, CDR1 is MNHNS and CDR2 is SASEGT. This CDR3 comprises 17 residues. Comment on this clonotype: At one end the junction does not follow the germline gene, possibly because of a read error.

RNA was extracted from bulk tissue without any cell sorting. Chemotherapy-naive patients with new lung cancer underwent thoracic surgery in China, August–late 2014. TCRbeta libraries were built with three rounds of nested PCR, modified from ARM-PCR. One entry per CDR3 protein, called by TCRdb with MiXCR from the multiplex PCR reads. The profile covers about 200,000 distinct CDR3 sequences, with about 71% appearing a single time and about 23% taken by the ten largest. The rearrangement joins TRBV6-1 to TRBJ2-5; a weak D match, TRBD2 (6 bases). The sample comprised lung tumor tissue. The TCR originated in a man in his fifties or sixties with non-small cell lung cancer. This chain's CDR3 is CDSRERGGKAVRETQYF. The CDR3 coding sequence is TGTGACAGCCGTGAACGTGGCGGGAAGGCAGTACGGGAGACCCAGTACTTC.